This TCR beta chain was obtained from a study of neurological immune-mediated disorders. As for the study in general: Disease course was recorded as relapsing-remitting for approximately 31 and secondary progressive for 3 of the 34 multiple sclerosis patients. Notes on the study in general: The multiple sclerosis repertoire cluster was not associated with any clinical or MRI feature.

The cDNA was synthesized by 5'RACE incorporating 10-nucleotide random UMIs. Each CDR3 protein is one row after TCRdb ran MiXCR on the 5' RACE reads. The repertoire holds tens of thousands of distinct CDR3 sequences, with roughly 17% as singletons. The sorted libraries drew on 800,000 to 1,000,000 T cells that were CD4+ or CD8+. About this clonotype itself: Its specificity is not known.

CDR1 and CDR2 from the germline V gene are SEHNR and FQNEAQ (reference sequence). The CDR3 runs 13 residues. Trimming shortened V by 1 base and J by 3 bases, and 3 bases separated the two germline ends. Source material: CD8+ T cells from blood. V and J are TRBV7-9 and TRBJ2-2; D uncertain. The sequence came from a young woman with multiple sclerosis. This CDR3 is CASSLVDTGELFF. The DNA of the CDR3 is TGTGCCAGCAGCTTAGTCGACACCGGGGAGCTGTTTTTT.